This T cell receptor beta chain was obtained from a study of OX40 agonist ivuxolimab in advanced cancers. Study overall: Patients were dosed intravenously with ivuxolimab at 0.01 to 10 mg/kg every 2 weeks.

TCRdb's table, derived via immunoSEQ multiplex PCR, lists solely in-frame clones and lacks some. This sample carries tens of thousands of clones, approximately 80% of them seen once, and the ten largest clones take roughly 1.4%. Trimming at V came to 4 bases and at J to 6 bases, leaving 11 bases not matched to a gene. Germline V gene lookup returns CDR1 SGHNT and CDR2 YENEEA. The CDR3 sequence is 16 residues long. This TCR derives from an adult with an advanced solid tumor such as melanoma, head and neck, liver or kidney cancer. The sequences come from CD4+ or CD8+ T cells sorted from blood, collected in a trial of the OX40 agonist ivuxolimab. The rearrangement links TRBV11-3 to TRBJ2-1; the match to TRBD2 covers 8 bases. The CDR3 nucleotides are TGTGCCAGCAGCTCGGGAGGGGACCTGAACCTCAATGAGCAGTTCTTC. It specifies CASSSGGDLNLNEQFF.